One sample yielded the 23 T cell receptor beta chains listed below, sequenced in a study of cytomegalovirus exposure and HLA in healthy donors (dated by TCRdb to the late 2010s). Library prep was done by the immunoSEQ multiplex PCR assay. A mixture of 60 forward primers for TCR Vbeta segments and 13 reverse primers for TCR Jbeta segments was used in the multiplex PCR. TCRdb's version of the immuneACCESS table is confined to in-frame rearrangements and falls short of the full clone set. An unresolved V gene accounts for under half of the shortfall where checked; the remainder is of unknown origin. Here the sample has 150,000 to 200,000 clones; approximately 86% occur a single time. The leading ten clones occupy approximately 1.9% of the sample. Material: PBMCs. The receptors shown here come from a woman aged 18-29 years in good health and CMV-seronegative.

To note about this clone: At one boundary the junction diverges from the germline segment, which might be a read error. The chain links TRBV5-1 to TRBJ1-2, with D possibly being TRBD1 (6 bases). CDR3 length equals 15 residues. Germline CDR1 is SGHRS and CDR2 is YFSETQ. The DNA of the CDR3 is TGCGCCAGCAGTACGAACGGGGGGCATACCTATGACTACACCTTC. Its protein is CASSTNGGHTYDYTF.

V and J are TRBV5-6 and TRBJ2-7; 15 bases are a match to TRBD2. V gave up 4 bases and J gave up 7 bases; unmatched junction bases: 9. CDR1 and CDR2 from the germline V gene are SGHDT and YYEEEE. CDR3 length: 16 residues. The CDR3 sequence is CASSDGTSGRLGEQYF. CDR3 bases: TGTGCCAGCAGCGATGGGACTAGCGGGAGGCTTGGGGAGCAGTACTTC. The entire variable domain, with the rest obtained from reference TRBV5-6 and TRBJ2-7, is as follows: DAGVTQSPTHLIKTRGQQVTLRCSPKSGHDTVSWYQQALGQGPQFIFQYYEEEERQRGNFPDRFSGHQFPNYSSELNVNALLLGDSALYLCASSDGTSGRLGEQYFGPGTRLTVT.

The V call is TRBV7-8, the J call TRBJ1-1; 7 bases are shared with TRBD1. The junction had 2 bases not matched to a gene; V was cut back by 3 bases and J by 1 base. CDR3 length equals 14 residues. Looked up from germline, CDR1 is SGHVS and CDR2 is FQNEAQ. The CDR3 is CASSLDRTNTEAFF. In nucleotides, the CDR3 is TGTGCCAGCAGCTTGGACAGGACGAACACTGAAGCTTTCTTT.

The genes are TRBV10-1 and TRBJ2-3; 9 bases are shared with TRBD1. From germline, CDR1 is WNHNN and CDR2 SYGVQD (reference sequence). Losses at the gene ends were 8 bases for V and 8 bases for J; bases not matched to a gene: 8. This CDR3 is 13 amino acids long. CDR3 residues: CASLGQGSGTQYF. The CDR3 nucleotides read TGCGCCAGCTTGGGACAGGGTTCCGGTACGCAGTATTTT.

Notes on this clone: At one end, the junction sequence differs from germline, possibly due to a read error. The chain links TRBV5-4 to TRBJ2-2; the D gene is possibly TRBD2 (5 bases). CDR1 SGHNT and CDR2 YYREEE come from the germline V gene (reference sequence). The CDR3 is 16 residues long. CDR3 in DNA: TGTGCCAGCAGCTTGGTTCGGGGTGGAGACACCAGGGAGCTGTTTTTT. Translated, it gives CASSLVRGGDTRELFF.

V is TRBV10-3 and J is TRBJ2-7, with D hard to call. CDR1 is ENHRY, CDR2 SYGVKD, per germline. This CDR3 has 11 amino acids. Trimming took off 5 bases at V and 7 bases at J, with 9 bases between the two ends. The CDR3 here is CAISTYAEQYF. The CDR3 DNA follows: TGTGCCATCAGTACTTACGCGGAGCAGTACTTC.

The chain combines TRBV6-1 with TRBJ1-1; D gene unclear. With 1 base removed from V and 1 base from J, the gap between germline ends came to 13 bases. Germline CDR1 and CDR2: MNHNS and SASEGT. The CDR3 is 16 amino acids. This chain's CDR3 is CASSEGGTRGNTEAFF. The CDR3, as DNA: TGTGCCAGCAGTGAAGGAGGCACTCGGGGGAACACTGAAGCTTTCTTT.

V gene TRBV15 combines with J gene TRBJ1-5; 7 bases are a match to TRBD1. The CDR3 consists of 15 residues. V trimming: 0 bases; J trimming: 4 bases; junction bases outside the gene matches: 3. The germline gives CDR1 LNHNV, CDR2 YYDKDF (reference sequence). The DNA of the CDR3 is TGTGCCACCAGCAGAGATGGCAGGGGGAATCAGCCCCAGCATTTT. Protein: CATSRDGRGNQPQHF.

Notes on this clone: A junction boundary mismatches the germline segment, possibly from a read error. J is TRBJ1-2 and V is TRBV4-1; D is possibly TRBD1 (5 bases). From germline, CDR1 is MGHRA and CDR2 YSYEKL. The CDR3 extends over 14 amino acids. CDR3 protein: CASSQVRGGYGYAF. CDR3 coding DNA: TGCGCCAGCAGCCAAGTTAGGGGCGGCTATGGCTACGCCTTC.

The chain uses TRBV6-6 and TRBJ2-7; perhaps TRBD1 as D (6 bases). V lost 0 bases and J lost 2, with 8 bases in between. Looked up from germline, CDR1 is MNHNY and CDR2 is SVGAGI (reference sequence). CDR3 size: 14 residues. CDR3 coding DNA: TGTGCCAGCAGTTACTCGACAGGTCCCTACGAGCAGTACTTC. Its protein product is CASSYSTGPYEQYF.

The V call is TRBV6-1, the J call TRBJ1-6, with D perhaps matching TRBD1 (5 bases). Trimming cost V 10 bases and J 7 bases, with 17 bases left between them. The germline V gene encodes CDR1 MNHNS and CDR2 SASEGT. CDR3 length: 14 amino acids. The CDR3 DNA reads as TGTGCCATCCCTATCCTGGGGGGAAATTCACCCCTCCACTTT. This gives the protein CAIPILGGNSPLHF.

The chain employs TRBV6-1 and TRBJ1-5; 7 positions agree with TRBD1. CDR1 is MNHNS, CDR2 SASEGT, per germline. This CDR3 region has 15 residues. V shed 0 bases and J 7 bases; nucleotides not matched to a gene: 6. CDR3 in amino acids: CASSEAGGLRQPQHF. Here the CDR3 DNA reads TGTGCCAGCAGTGAAGCAGGGGGCCTTAGGCAGCCCCAGCATTTT.

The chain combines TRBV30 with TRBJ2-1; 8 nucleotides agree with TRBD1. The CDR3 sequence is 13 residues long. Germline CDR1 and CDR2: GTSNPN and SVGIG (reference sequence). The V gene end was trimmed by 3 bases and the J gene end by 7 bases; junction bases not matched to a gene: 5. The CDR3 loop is CAWSMTGENEQFF. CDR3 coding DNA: TGTGCCTGGAGCATGACAGGGGAAAATGAGCAGTTCTTC.

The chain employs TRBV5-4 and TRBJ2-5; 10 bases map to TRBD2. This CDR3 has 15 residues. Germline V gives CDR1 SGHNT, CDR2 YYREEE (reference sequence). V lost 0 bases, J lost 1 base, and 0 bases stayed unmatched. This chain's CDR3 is CASSLGTSGQETQYF. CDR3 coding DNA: TGTGCCAGCAGCTTGGGGACTAGCGGCCAAGAGACCCAGTACTTC. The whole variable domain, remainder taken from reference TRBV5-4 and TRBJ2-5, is ETGVTQSPTHLIKTRGQQVTLRCSSQSGHNTVSWYQQALGQGPQFIFQYYREEENGRGNFPPRFSGLQFPNYSSELNVNALELDDSALYLCASSLGTSGQETQYFGPGTRLLVL.

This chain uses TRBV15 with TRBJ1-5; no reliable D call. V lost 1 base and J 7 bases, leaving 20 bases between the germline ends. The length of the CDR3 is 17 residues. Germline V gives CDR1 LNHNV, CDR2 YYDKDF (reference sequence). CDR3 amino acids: CATSRGRPRPGWQPQHF. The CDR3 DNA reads TGTGCCACCAGCAGAGGGCGCCCGCGCCCGGGATGGCAGCCCCAGCATTTT.

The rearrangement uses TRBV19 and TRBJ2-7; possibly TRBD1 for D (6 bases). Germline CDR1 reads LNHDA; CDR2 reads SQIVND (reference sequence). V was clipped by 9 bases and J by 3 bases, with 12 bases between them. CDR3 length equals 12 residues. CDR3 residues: CASQGHFYEQYF. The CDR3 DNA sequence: TGTGCCAGCCAGGGACATTTCTACGAGCAGTACTTC.

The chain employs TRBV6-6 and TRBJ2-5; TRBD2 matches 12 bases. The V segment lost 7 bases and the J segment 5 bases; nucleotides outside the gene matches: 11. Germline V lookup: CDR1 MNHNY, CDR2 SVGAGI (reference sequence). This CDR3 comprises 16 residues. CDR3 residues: CASNSLAGGPRETQYF. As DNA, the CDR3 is TGTGCCAGCAATTCTCTAGCGGGGGGGCCCCGGGAGACCCAGTACTTC.

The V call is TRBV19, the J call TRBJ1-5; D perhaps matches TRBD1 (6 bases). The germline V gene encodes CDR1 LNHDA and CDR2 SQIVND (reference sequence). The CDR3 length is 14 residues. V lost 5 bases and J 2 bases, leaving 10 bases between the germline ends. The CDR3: CASSQGQGNQPQHF. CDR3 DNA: TGTGCCAGTAGTCAGGGGCAGGGCAATCAGCCCCAGCATTTT. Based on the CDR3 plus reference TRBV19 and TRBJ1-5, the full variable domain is DGGITQSPKYLFRKEGQNVTLSCEQNLNHDAMYWYRQDPGQGLRLIYYSQIVNDFQKGDIAEGYSVSREKKESFPLTVTSAQKNPTAFYLCASSQGQGNQPQHFGDGTRLSIL.

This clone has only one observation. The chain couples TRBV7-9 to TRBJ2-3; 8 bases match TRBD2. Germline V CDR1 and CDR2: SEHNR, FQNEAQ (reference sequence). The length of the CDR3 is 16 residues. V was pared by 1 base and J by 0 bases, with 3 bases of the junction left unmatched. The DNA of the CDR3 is TGTGCCAGCAGCTTAGGACTAGCGCCCAGCACAGATACGCAGTATTTT. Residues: CASSLGLAPSTDTQYF.

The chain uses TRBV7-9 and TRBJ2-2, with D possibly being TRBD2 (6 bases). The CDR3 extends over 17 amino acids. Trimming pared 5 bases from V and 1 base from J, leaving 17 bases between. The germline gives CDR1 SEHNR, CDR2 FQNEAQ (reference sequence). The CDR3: CASSILRGSENTGELFF. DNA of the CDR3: TGTGCCAGCAGCATCCTCCGGGGGTCAGAGAACACCGGGGAGCTGTTTTTT.

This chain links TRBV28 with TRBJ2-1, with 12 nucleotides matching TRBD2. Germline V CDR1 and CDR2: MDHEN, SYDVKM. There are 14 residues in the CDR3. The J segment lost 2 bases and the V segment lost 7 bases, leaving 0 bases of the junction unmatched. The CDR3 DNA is TGTGCCAGCACTAGCGGGGGGGCCTACAATGAGCAGTTCTTC. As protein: CASTSGGAYNEQFF.

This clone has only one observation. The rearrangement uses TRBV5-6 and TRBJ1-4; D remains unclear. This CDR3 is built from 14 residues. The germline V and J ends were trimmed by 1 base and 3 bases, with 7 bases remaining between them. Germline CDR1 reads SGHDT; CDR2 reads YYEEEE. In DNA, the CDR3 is TGTGCCAGCAGCTTGTACAGCTCTAATGAAAAACTGTTTTTT. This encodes CASSLYSSNEKLFF. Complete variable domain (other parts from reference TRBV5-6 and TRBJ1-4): DAGVTQSPTHLIKTRGQQVTLRCSPKSGHDTVSWYQQALGQGPQFIFQYYEEEERQRGNFPDRFSGHQFPNYSSELNVNALLLGDSALYLCASSLYSSNEKLFFGSGTQLSVL.

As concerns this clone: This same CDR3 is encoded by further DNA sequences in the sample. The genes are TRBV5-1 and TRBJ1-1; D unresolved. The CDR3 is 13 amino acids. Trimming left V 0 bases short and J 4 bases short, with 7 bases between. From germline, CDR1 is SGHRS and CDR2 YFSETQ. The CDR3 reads CASSLAMSTEAFF. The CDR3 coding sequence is TGCGCCAGCAGCTTGGCCATGAGCACTGAAGCTTTCTTT.